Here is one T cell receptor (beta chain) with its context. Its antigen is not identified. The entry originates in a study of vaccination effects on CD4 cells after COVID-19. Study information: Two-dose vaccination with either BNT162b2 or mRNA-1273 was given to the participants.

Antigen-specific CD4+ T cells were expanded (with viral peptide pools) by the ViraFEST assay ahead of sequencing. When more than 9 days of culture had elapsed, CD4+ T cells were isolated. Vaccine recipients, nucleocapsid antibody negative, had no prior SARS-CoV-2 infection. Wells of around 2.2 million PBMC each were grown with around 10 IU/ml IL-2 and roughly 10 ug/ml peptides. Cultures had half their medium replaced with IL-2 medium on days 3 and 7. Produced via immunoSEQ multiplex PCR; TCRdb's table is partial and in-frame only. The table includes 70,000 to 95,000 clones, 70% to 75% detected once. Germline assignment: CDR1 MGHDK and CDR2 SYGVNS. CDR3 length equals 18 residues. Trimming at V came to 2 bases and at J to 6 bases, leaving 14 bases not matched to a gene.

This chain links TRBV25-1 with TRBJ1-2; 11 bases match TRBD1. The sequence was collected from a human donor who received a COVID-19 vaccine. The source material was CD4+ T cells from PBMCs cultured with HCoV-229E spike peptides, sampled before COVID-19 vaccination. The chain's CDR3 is CASSEDRDRGEQHHGYTF. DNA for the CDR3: TGTGCCAGCAGTGAAGACCGGGACAGGGGGGAACAGCACCATGGCTACACCTTC.